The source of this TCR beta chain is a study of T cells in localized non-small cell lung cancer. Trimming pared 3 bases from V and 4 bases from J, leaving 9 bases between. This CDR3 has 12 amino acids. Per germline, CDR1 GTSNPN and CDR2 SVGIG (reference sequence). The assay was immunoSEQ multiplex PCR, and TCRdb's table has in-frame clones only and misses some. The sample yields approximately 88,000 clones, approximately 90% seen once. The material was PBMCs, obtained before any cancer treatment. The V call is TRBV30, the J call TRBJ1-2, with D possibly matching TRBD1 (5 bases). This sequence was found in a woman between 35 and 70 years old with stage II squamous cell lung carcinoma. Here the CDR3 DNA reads TGTGCCTGGAGGGAAGGGACCTATGGCTACACCTTC. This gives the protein CAWREGTYGYTF.